Given below is one T cell receptor (beta chain) in context. This clone appeared a single time. Its antigen is not yet known. No clone much larger than this one lies a single base away; base qualities are absent. Enrolling through a virtual design, the prospective study's participants ranged in age from about 18 to 89 years and lived across more than 20 United States geographic areas. Cohort assignment in the prospective study relied on participant-reported clinical history from a screening survey and a study questionnaire. For ImmuneRACE Cohort 3, a participant was defined as recovered based on two consecutive negative NP/OP PCR tests, clearance by a healthcare professional, or resolution of symptoms. Mobile phlebotomists in the prospective study collected whole blood, serum and a nasopharyngeal or oropharyngeal swab from every participant. Participants in the prospective study had the option to provide additional blood draws and questionnaires over a 2-month period. Prospective study blood samples were shipped either frozen or at room temperature before DNA extraction.

This record belongs to a study of blood T cell repertoires in COVID-19 (dated by TCRdb to about 2020). Looking at the study overall: Samples covering the acute and convalescent phases of COVID-19 were provided by collaborators in the United States, Italy and Spain. The material from the prospective study consisted of cDNA or gDNA derived from T cells, B-cell-depleted T cells, or PBMCs. The dataset comprised deeply sampled blood TCRbeta repertoires from subjects exposed to, actively infected with, or recovered from COVID-19. The repertoires were released in a freely available public database meant as a resource for research on the immune response to SARS-CoV-2. Samples came from the ongoing ImmuneRACE study (first 160 participants) plus 1,254 subjects from 6 global collaborators. A de-identified subject ID, COVID-19 status, age in years and sex were almost always included in the sample metadata. Where available, HLA class I and class II types were obtained from metadata supplied by the sample provider rather than from assay-based typing.

The immunoSEQ Assay, a bias-controlled multiplex PCR, was used to amplify TCRbeta CDR3 regions from genomic DNA. The original pipeline was this. The number of nucleated cells in each sample was estimated from the amplification of reference gene primers within the assay. To quantify the absolute abundance of each unique TCRbeta CDR3 rearrangement, sequence reads were collapsed and filtered. For each sample, productive Simpson clonality was calculated as the square root of Simpson's diversity index over productive rearrangements. TCRdb took over this immuneACCESS table, retaining in-frame rearrangements with V and J assigned. Such tables are incomplete; in checked studies, under half of the missing clones stem from an unresolved V gene, and the remainder is unexplained. V and J calls and clone size come straight from that table; D and trimming were deduced from the DNA. The sample table holds 200,000 to 250,000 clones, of which 84% were seen once. 1.5% to 2% of the sample is held by the ten biggest clonotypes.

The germline V gene sets CDR1 to ENHRY and CDR2 to SYGVKD. The CDR3, from cysteine to phenylalanine, totals 17 residues. Here the CDR3 DNA is all that survives: 51 bases in frame from base 1. V is reduced by 0 bases and J by 1 base, leaving a spacing of 15 bases between them. On the study overall, not on this receptor specifically: The amount of clinical and demographic metadata varied by source and participant and was provided uncurated.

The rearranged chain carries TRBV10-3 and TRBJ1-1; too little of a D gene remains to name it. The specimen sequenced was PBMCs or T cells enriched from blood (not recorded which). The clonotype originates from a man between 60 and 70 years old who had recovered from COVID-19. CDR3 reads: CAISESGARAGNTEAFF. The DNA sequence is as follows: TGTGCCATCAGTGAGTCCGGAGCGAGGGCGGGGAACACTGAAGCTTTCTTT.